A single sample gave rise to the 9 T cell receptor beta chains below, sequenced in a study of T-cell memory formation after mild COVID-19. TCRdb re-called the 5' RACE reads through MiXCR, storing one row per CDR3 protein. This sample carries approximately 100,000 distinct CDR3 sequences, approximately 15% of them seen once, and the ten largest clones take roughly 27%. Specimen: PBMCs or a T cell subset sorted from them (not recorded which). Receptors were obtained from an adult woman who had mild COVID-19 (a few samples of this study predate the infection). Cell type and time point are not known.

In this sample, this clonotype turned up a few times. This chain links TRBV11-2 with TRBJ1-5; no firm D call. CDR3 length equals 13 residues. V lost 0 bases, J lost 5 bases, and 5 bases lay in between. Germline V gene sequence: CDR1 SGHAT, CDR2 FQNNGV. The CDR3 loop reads CASSLEGYQPQHF. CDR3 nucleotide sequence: TGTGCCAGCAGCTTAGAGGGCTATCAGCCCCAGCATTTT.

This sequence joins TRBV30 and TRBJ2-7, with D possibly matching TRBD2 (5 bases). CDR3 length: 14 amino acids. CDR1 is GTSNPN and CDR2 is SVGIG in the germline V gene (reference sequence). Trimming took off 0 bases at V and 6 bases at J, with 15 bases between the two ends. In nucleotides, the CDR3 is TGTGCCTGGAGTGTATTAGTACGGGGTGGCGAGCAGTACTTC. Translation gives CAWSVLVRGGEQYF.

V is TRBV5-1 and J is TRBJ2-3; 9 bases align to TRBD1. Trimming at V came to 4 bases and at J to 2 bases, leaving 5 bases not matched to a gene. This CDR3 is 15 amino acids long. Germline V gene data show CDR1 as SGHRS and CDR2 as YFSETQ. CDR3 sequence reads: CASSERTGDTDTQYF. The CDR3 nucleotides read TGCGCCAGCAGCGAGAGGACAGGGGACACAGATACGCAGTATTTT.

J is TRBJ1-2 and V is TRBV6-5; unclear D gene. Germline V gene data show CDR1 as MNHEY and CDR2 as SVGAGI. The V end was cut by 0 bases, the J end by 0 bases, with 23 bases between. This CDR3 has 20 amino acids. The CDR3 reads CASSYSSPRGQRDSNYGYTF. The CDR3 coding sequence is TGTGCCAGCAGTTACTCGAGTCCACGCGGCCAACGAGATTCTAACTATGGCTACACCTTC.

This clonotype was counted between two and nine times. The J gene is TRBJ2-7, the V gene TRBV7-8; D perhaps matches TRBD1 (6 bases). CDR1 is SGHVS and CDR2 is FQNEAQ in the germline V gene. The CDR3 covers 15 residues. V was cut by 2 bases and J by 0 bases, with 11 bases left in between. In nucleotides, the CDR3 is TGTGCCAGCAGCTTAACCCGGACAGACTCCTACGAGCAGTACTTC. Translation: CASSLTRTDSYEQYF.

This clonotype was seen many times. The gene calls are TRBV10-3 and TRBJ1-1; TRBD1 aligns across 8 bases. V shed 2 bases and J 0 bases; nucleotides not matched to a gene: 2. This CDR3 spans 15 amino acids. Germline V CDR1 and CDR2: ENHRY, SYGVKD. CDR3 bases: TGTGCCATCAGTGAGAGGGACAGGTTGAACACTGAAGCTTTCTTT. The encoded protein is CAISERDRLNTEAFF.

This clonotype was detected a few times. The CDR3 nucleotides are TGTGCCAGCAGCTTTCCCCAGGGGAGCTCCTACAATGAGCAGTTCTTC. Its translation is CASSFPQGSSYNEQFF. This chain joins TRBV11-2 and TRBJ2-1, with a tentative D call TRBD1 (6 bases). The length of the CDR3 is 16 residues. V gave up 3 bases and J gave up 0 bases, with 12 bases separating them. In germline, CDR1 is SGHAT, CDR2 FQNNGV.

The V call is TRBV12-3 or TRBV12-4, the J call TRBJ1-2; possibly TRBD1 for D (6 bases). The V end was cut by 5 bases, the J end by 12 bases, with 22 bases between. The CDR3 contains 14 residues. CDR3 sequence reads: CASSVRGGFFPHTF. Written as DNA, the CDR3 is TGTGCCAGCAGTGTCCGAGGGGGTTTCTTTCCCCACACCTTC.

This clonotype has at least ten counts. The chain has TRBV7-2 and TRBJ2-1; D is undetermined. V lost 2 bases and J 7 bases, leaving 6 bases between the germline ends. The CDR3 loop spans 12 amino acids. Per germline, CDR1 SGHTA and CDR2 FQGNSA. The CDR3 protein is CASSLRLNEQFF. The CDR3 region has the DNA TGTGCCAGCAGCTTAAGGTTAAATGAGCAGTTCTTC.